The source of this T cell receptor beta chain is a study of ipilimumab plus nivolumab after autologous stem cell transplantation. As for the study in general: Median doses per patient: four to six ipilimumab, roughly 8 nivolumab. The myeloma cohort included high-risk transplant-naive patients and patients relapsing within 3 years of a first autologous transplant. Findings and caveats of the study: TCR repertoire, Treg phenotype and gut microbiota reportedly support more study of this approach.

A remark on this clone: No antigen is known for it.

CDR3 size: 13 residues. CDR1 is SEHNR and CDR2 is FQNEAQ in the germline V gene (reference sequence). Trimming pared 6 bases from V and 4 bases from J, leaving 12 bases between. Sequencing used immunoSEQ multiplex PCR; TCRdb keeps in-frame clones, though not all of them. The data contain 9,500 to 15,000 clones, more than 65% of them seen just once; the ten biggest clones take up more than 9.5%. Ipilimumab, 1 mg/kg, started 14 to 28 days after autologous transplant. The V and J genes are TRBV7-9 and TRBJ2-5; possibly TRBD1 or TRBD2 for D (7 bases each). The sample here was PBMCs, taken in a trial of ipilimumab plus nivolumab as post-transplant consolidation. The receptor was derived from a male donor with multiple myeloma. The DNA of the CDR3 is TGTGCCAGCAGGCAGGGGGGGGGAGAGACCCAGTACTTC. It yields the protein CASRQGGGETQYF.